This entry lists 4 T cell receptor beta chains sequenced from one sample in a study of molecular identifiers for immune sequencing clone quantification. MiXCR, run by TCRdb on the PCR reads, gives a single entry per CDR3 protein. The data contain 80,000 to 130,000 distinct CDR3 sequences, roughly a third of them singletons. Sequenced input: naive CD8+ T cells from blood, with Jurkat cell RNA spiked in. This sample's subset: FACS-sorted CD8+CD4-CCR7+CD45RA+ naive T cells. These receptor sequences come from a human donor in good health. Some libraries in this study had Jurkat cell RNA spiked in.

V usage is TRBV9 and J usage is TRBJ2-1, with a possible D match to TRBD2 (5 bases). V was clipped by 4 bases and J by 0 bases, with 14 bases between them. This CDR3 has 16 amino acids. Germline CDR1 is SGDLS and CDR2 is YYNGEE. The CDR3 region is CASSRGSSSSYNEQFF. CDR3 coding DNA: TGTGCCAGCAGCCGGGGTTCTTCGAGCTCCTACAATGAGCAGTTCTTC.

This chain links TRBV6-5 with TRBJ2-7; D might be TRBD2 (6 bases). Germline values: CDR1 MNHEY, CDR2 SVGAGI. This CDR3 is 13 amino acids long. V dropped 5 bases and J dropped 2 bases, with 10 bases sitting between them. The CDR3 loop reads CASSIRETYEQYF. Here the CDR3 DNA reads TGTGCCAGCAGTATCCGGGAGACCTACGAGCAGTACTTC.

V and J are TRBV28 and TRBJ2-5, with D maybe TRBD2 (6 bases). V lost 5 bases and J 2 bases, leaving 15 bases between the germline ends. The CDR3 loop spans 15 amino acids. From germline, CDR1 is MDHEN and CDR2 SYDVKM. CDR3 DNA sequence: TGTGCCAGCAGTACCGGGACTCTCTTACAAGAGACCCAGTACTTC. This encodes CASSTGTLLQETQYF.

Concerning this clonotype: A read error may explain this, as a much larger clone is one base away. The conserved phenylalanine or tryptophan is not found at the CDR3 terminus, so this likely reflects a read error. The CDR3 region is CASSLWADWDTQYS. The CDR3 DNA is TGTGCCAGCAGCTTATGGGCGGACTGGGATACGCAGTATTCT. This chain connects TRBV11-2 to TRBJ2-3; TRBD2 might be the D (5 bases). The CDR3 consists of 14 residues. The V end lost 2 bases, the J end lost 6 bases, and 12 bases lay between the germline ends. Germline loops: CDR1 SGHAT, CDR2 FQNNGV.